Listed below are T cell receptor beta chains from one sample, sequenced in a study of memory B cells and T cells in multiple sclerosis. Antigens for these TCRs are unknown. The data were produced by immunoSEQ multiplex PCR, yet TCRdb's version contains in-frame clones alone and is incomplete. The sample contains approximately 32,000 clones, more than 75% of which appear only once. The source material was PBMCs from blood kept in culture. These receptors came from a human donor with multiple sclerosis. CDR3s include the opening cysteine and the closing phenylalanine or tryptophan. The D gene is left open where the match is weak. Some rows mark clone size as missing; the rest say once, few, many or name a class of expanded clone.

J	V	size	D	DNA	CDR3
TRBJ2-4	TRBV19	-	-	TGTGCCAGTAGTATAGGGCCTGGGGCCGCCAAAAACATTCAGTACTTC	CASSIGPGAAKNIQYF
TRBJ1-1	TRBV9	-	-	TGTGCCAGCAGCGTTATGACAGGGAACACTGAAGCTTTCTTT	CASSVMTGNTEAFF
TRBJ2-3	TRBV29-1	-	TRBD2	TGCAGCGTTGAAGATCGAGCGGGAGGCACAGATACGCAGTATTTT	CSVEDRAGGTDTQYF
TRBJ2-7	TRBV30	-	TRBD2	TGTGCCTTCGTGCGGGGGGGCGCTTCCTACGAGCAGTACTTC	CAFVRGGASYEQYF
TRBJ2-2	TRBV11-1	-	-	TGTGCCAGCAGCGAGTCGGACGGCCTACTCGGGGAGCTGTTTTTT	CASSESDGLLGELFF
TRBJ2-6	TRBV6-1	-	-	TGTGCCAGCAGTGTGGGGCGAGCTGGGGCCAACGTCCTGACTTTC	CASSVGRAGANVLTF
TRBJ2-5	TRBV29-1	-	TRBD2	TGCAGCGTTGCCCCTAGAGCGGGGGGAAAGACCCAGTACTTC	CSVAPRAGGKTQYF
TRBJ2-5	TRBV11-2	-	TRBD2	TGTGCCAGCAGCTTAGTCCTAGCGGGAGTGGCAGAGACCCAGTACTTC	CASSLVLAGVAETQYF
TRBJ1-2	TRBV7-9	-	-	TGTGCCAGCAGCTTTAATAACTATGGCTACACCTTC	CASSFNNYGYTF
TRBJ2-7	TRBV18	few	-	TGTGCCAGCTCACAAAGCCGGGCGGAACAGTACTTC	CASSQSRAEQYF
TRBJ1-4	TRBV19	-	-	TGTGCCACTACCGAGTGGGGGAAGGGTAAAGGTGAAAAACTGTTTTTT	CATTEWGKGKGEKLFF
TRBJ2-7	TRBV5-1	-	-	TGCGCCAGCAGCTTGGGGCGGACCGGTTTGGTGTACGAGCAGTACTTC	CASSLGRTGLVYEQYF
TRBJ1-2	TRBV2	-	-	TGTGCCAGCAGGGGGACTAACTATGGCTACACCTTC	CASRGTNYGYTF
TRBJ2-7	TRBV27	-	TRBD2	TGTGCCAGCAGTTTAGAGACTAGCGGAGGGGGGCAGTACTTC	CASSLETSGGGQYF
TRBJ2-6	TRBV25-1	-	-	TGTGCCAGCAGTGGGATCGACCCCTCTGGGGCCAACGTCCTGACTTTC	CASSGIDPSGANVLTF
TRBJ2-1	TRBV13	-	TRBD2	TGTGCCAGCAGCTTAAAATTGCCAAGCGGGGAAAACAATGAGCAGTTCTTC	CASSLKLPSGENNEQFF
TRBJ1-2	TRBV7-2	-	-	TGTGCCAGCAGCTCGACAGTAAACTATGGCTACACCTTC	CASSSTVNYGYTF